The sequence of this T cell receptor beta chain was determined in a study of glioma-infiltrating T cells after dendritic cell vaccination (dated by TCRdb to 2016 to 2017). Broadly, across the study: A cohort of about 15 glioblastoma patients from Phase I and II dendritic cell vaccination trials was included, of whom 9 were newly diagnosed and 6 had recurrent disease. Survival after dendritic cell vaccination was correlated with TCR sequencing metrics, such as TIL content and the overlap between tumor and blood repertoires. Tumor-infiltrating lymphocyte content was quantified and tumor and blood repertoires were compared in dendritic cell-vaccinated glioblastoma patients by deep sequencing of TCR beta CDR3 regions. The vaccine consisted of monocyte-derived dendritic cells cultured approximately 7 days with IL-4 and GM-CSF, then pulsed overnight with autologous tumor lysate. Between about 2002 and 2013, patients were given autologous tumor lysate-pulsed dendritic cell vaccination. Each patient was given three intradermal dendritic cell vaccine injections, spaced two weeks apart, in the arm below the axilla.

The time point tag for this specimen amounts to: after dendritic cell vaccination, including at tumor progression/relapse. Patients were selected for having adequate residual fresh-frozen tumor tissue and more than two years of available survival data. An isocitrate dehydrogenase mutation was not carried by any of the glioblastoma patients, although molecular status was otherwise variable. PBMC were collected before vaccination, two weeks after the third vaccination, and at tumor progression if tumor progression occurred. The Qiagen DNeasy Blood extraction Kit was used for extraction of genomic DNA. As for this clone: Its antigen specificity is not known. No much larger clone exists at a distance of one base, and base qualities are not known.

TCRB CDR3 regions were amplified from 2 to 2.5 ug genomic DNA, or all available DNA if less, using the immunoSEQ assay. Multiplex PCR used 60 forward primers for TCR V beta segments and 13 reverse primers for J beta segments. To estimate reads per starting template, synthetic control templates were spiked into each sample at limiting dilution. Reads of 87 bp were generated by sequencing on the Illumina HiSeq System. Concerning the study's data processing: PCR and sequencing errors were removed by a nearest neighbor algorithm that merged closely related sequences. TCR overlap was defined as the percentage of unique tumor TCR beta sequences that were also found in the peripheral blood of the same patient. Here the immuneACCESS table is served through TCRdb, limited to in-frame sequences with V and J called. Missing clones are a known gap in these copies; in checked studies unresolved V genes cover under half, and the rest lacks a known reason. V and J calls and clone size are given by that table; D and trimming were obtained from the DNA. The sample table contains 50,000 to 65,000 clones; only one count was recorded for 70% to 90% of them. The top ten hold approximately 9.6% of the sample.

Study-wide conclusions, independent of this receptor: The three-group TCR overlap response model was described as speculative and requiring prospective validation. TCR clonality showed no direct relationship with survival, which suggests that a diverse polyclonal response may be important. The cohort was small and heterogeneous, with few patients having full blood and tumor sets and even fewer initial-recurrent tumor pairs. After dendritic cell vaccination, a higher estimated pretreatment TIL content predicted longer time to progression and overall survival.

The germline V gene gives CDR1 as KGHSH and CDR2 as LQKENI. From the cysteine through the phenylalanine, the CDR3 covers 17 amino acids. Just the 51-base CDR3 DNA is kept, in frame starting at base 1. Trimming leaves V shorter by 6 bases and J shorter by 4 bases, with the junction holding 7 bases beyond the gene matches. The chain was built from TRBV18 and TRBJ2-6; 12 bases in between match TRBD2. The material sequenced was blood, taken after dendritic cell vaccination. The sequence was collected from a human donor with glioblastoma. This receptor has the CDR3 CASSATSGGKGANVLTF. The nucleotide sequence is TGTGCCAGCTCCGCGACTAGCGGGGGTAAGGGGGCCAACGTCCTGACTTTC.